Given below is one TCR beta chain in context. This entry is derived from a study of regulatory T cells in long-lasting Graves disease. The time point denotes: newly diagnosed GD, antithyroid drugs for less than 3 months. Making the TCR library involved RNA that had been extracted from PBMCs. CDR3 regions were amplified by Arm-PCR using iRepertoire HTBI primers to build TCR beta libraries. One entry per CDR3 protein, called by TCRdb with MiXCR from the multiplex PCR reads. This repertoire shows some 370,000 distinct CDR3 sequences, about 12% found once; its top ten account for approximately 19%. The data also belong to a second study, concerning T cells in Graves' hyperthyroidism and ophthalmopathy. From that report: Absence of ophthalmopathy progression within 18 months defined stable Graves' hyperthyroidism.

This TCR derives from a woman aged 18-29 years with Graves disease. This specimen consisted of peripheral blood mononuclear cells (PBMCs), obtained at new diagnosis, from a patient treated with antithyroid drugs.

Here the CDR3 DNA reads TGCAGTGCTAGTACGGGGCGTTATAGCAATCAGCCCCAGCATTTT. Protein: CSASTGRYSNQPQHF. The chain uses TRBV20-1 and TRBJ1-5; perhaps TRBD1 as D (5 bases). Germline V CDR1 and CDR2: DFQATT, SNEGSKA (reference sequence). Trimming stripped 3 bases from V and 0 bases from J, with 12 bases between. CDR3 length: 15 amino acids.